The 12 T cell receptor beta chains reported below all come from one sample, sequenced in a study of blood T cell repertoires in COVID-19. Clones were read by immunoSEQ multiplex PCR, and TCRdb kept only the in-frame ones, dropping some. Of about 69,000 clones in the sample, 89% were seen once. The sequencing sample was made of peripheral blood. The source of these receptors is a woman between 50 and 59 years old with active COVID-19.

This chain links TRBV19 with TRBJ2-1, with 8 nucleotides matching TRBD2. This CDR3 is 16 amino acids long. J lost 5 bases, V lost 4 bases, and 10 bases had no gene match. Germline V gene lookup returns CDR1 LNHDA and CDR2 SQIVND (reference sequence). Here the CDR3 reads CASSTSPGLGNNEQFF. The CDR3 nucleotides read TGTGCCAGTAGTACTTCTCCGGGACTAGGGAACAATGAGCAGTTCTTC.

The V and J genes are TRBV5-4 and TRBJ2-7; D is uncertain. Looked up from germline, CDR1 is SGHNT and CDR2 is YYREEE (reference sequence). V lost 4 bases to trimming and J lost 6 bases, with 17 bases between them. This CDR3 is built from 14 residues. CDR3 in DNA: TGTGCCAGCAGCCCGTCGGGTCATCCGCCCGAGCAGTACTTC. It encodes CASSPSGHPPEQYF.

V usage is TRBV10-1 and J usage is TRBJ1-5, with TRBD1 as a possible D gene (5 bases). The CDR3 length is 14 residues. Germline values: CDR1 WNHNN, CDR2 SYGVQD (reference sequence). V was cut by 8 bases and J by 0 bases, with 11 bases left in between. The CDR3 nucleotides read TGCGCCAGCGGGGCAGCCCATAGCAATCAGCCCCAGCATTTT. It translates to CASGAAHSNQPQHF.

The CDR3 protein is CSGGSLAGGNEQFF. The DNA for the CDR3 is TGCAGCGGGGGATCGCTAGCGGGAGGGAATGAGCAGTTCTTC. This chain joins TRBV29-1 and TRBJ2-1; 12 bases fit TRBD2. The CDR3 covers 14 residues. The ends lost 7 bases at V and 7 bases at J; junction bases unmatched: 8. Germline V gene lookup returns CDR1 SQVTM and CDR2 ANQGSEA.

V gene TRBV5-1 combines with J gene TRBJ1-4, with D uncertain. V was clipped by 4 bases and J by 3 bases, with 13 bases between them. This CDR3 has 15 residues. The germline V gene encodes CDR1 SGHRS and CDR2 YFSETQ. In DNA form, the CDR3 reads TGCGCCAGCAGCGCACGGGGAGACCCTAATGAAAAACTGTTTTTT. Translating gives CASSARGDPNEKLFF.

The V and J genes are TRBV3-1 (or the pseudogene TRBV3-2) and TRBJ2-1; 8 bases align to TRBD1. Germline V gene lookup returns CDR1 LGHDT and CDR2 YNNKEL (reference sequence). Trimming removed 4 bases from V and 1 base from J; junction bases left unmatched: 6. This CDR3 has 16 residues. The CDR3 reads CASSLQGALSYNEQFF. The DNA for the CDR3 is TGTGCCAGCAGCCTTCAGGGGGCGCTTTCCTACAATGAGCAGTTCTTC.

The chain uses TRBV4-1 and TRBJ2-5; TRBD2 matches 9 bases. After removal of 1 base from V and 6 bases from J, the junction contained 6 bases not matched to a gene. The CDR3 loop spans 15 amino acids. CDR1 and CDR2 from the germline V gene are MGHRA and YSYEKL. The CDR3 bases are TGCGCCAGCAGCCAAGTAGCGGGAGTGGGACAGACCCAGTACTTC. Translation gives CASSQVAGVGQTQYF.

This sequence joins TRBV20-1 and TRBJ2-6, with D possibly TRBD1 on 7 matching bases. The CDR3 totals 18 residues. Trimming took off 3 bases at V and 1 base at J, with 19 bases between the two ends. Germline-derived CDR1 and CDR2 are DFQATT and SNEGSKA (reference sequence). The CDR3 bases are TGCAGTGCTAGTTATCCCGGCAGGGGGGCGTCTGGGGCCAACGTCCTGACTTTC. Amino acid sequence: CSASYPGRGASGANVLTF.

The genes are TRBV18 and TRBJ1-1, with TRBD1 identical over 10 bases. The CDR3 has 13 residues. The J segment lost 4 bases and the V segment lost 4 bases, leaving 0 bases of the junction unmatched. The germline CDR1 and CDR2 sequences are KGHSH and LQKENI. The CDR3 here is CASSRQGATEAFF. CDR3 in DNA: TGTGCCAGCTCACGACAGGGGGCCACTGAAGCTTTCTTT.

In this sample, this clone turned up a few times. V gene TRBV14 combines with J gene TRBJ2-1; the match to TRBD1 covers 10 bases. The CDR3 extends over 16 amino acids. J was trimmed by 2 bases and V by 4 bases; bases with no gene match: 5. CDR1 and CDR2 from the germline V gene are SGHDN and FVKESK. This CDR3 is CASSPRQGATYNEQFF. CDR3 DNA: TGTGCCAGCAGCCCCCGACAGGGGGCGACCTACAATGAGCAGTTCTTC.

The V gene is TRBV10-3, the J gene TRBJ1-6; 7 nucleotides line up with TRBD1. Germline-derived CDR1 and CDR2 are ENHRY and SYGVKD. V shed 2 bases and J 7 bases; nucleotides not matched to a gene: 8. The CDR3 totals 16 residues. The chain's CDR3 is CAISEKGWDRNSPLHF. The CDR3, as DNA: TGTGCCATCAGTGAGAAGGGCTGGGACAGAAATTCACCCCTCCACTTT.

The chain links TRBV28 to TRBJ1-2, with unresolved D. This CDR3 contains 15 residues. The V gene's germline CDR1 is MDHEN and CDR2 SYDVKM. Trimming shortened V by 6 bases and J by 2 bases, and 16 bases separated the two germline ends. CDR3 nucleotides: TGTGCCAGCAGAGAGCCCCCCGCAGGCAACTATGGCTACACCTTC. The encoded protein is CASREPPAGNYGYTF.